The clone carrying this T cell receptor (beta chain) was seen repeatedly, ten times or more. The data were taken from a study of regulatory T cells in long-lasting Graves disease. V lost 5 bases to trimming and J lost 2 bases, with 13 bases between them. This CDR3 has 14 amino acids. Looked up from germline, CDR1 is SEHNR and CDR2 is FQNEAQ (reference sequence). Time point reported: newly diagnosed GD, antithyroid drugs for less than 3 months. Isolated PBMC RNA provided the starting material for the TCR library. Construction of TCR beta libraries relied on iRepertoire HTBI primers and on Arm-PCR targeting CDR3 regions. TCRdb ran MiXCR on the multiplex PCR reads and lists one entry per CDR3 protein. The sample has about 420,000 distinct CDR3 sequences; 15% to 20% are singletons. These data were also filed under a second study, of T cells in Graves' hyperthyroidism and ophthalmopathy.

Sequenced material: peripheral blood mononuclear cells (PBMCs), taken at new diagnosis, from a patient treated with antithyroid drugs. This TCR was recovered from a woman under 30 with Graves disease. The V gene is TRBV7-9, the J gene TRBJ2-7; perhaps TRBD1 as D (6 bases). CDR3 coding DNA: TGTGCCAGCAGCAGGACAGAGACAACCTACGAGCAGTACTTC. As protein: CASSRTETTYEQYF. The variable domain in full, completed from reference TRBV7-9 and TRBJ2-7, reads DTGVSQNPRHKITKRGQNVTFRCDPISEHNRLYWYRQTLGQGPEFLTYFQNEAQLEKSRLLSDRFSAERPKGSFSTLEIQRTEQGDSAMYLCASSRTETTYEQYFGPGTRLTVT.